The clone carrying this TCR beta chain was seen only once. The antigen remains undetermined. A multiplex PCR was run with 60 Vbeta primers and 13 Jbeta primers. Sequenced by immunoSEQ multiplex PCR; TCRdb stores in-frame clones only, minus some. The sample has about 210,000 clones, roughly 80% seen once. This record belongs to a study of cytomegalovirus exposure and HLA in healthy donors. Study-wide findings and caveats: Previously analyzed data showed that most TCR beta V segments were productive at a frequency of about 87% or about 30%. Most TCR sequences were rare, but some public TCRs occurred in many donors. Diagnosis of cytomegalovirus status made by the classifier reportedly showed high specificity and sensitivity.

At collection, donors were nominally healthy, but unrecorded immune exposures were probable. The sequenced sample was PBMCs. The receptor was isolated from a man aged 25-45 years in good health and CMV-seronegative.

CDR3 loop: CASSYSRNEKLFF. CDR3 sequence (DNA): TGTGCCAGCAGTTACTCTCGTAATGAAAAACTGTTTTTT. The chain recombines TRBV6-6 with TRBJ1-4; D gene unclear. The CDR3 sequence is 13 residues long. Germline V gene sequence: CDR1 MNHNY, CDR2 SVGAGI (reference sequence). Deletions cut 0 bases from V and 4 bases from J, with 3 bases between.